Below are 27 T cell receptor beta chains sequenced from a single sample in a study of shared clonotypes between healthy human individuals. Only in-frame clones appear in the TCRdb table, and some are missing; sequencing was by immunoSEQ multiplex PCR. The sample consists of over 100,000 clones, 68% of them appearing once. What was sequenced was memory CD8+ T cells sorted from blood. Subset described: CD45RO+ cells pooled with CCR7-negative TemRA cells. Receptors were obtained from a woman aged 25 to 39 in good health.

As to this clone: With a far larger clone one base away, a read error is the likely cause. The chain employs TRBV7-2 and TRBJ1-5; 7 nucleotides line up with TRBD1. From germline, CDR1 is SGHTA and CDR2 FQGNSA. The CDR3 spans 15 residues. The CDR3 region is CASSSTGSGNQSQHF. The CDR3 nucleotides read TGTGCCAGCAGCTCGACAGGGTCAGGCAATCAGTCCCAGCATTTT.

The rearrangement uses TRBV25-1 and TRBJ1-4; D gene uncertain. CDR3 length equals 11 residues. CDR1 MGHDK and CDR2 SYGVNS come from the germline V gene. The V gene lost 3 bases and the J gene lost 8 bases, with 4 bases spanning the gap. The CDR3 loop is CASSEDEKLFF. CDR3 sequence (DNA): TGTGCCAGCAGTGAGGACGAAAAACTGTTTTTT.

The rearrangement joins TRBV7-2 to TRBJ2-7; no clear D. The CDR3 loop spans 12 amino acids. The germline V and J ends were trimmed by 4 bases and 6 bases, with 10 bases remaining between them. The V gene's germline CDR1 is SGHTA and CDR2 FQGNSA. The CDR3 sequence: CASSSDWAEQYF. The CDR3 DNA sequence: TGTGCCAGCAGCTCCGATTGGGCCGAGCAGTACTTC.

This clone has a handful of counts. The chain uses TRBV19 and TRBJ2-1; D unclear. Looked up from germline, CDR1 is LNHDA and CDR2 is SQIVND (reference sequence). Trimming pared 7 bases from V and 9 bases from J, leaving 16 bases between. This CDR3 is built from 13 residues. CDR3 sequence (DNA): TGTGCCAGTACCCCCACGGGTTGGGGTGAGCAGTTCTTC. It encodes CASTPTGWGEQFF.

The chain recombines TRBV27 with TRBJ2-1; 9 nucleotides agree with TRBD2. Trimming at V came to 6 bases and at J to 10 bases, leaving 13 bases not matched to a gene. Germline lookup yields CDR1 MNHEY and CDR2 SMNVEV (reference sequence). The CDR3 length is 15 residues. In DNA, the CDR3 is TGTGCCAGCAGCCGTCTAGCGGGATCGGTCTTGGAGCAGTTCTTC. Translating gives CASSRLAGSVLEQFF.

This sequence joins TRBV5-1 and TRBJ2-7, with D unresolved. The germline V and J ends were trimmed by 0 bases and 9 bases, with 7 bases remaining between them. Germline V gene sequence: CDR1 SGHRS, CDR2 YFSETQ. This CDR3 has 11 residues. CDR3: CASSLGKGQYF. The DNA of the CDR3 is TGCGCCAGCAGCTTGGGTAAGGGGCAGTACTTC.

In DNA form, the CDR3 reads TGTGCCAGCAGCGAAAGATTGGGCTACGAGCAGTACTTC. This encodes CASSERLGYEQYF. This sequence joins TRBV7-2 and TRBJ2-7; D is ambiguous. Germline assignment: CDR1 SGHTA and CDR2 FQGNSA. V was shortened by 5 bases and J by 3 bases, with 11 bases between the two germline ends. This CDR3 has 13 amino acids.

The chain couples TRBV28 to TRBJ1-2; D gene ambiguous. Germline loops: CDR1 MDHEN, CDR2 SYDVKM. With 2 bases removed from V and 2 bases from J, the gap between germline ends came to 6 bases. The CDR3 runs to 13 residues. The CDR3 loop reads CASSLPANYGYTF. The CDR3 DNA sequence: TGTGCCAGCAGTTTACCCGCAAACTATGGCTACACCTTC.

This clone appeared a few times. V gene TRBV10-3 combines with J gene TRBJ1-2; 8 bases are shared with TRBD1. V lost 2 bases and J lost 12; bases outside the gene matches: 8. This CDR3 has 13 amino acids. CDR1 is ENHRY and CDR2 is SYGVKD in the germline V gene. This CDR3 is CAISELPTGVDTF. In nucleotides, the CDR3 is TGTGCCATCAGTGAGCTTCCGACAGGGGTGGACACCTTC.

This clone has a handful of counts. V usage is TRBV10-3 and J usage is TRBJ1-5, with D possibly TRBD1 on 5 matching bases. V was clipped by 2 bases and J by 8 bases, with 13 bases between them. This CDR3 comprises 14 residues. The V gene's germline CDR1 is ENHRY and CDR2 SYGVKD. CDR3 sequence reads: CAISEAATREPQHF. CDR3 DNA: TGTGCCATCAGTGAGGCGGCCACCAGGGAGCCCCAGCATTTT.

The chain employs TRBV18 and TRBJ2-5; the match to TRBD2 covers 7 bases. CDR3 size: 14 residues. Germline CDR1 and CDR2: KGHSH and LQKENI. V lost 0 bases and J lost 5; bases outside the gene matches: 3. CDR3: CASSPPGGMETQYF. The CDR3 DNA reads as TGTGCCAGCTCACCACCGGGGGGGATGGAGACCCAGTACTTC.

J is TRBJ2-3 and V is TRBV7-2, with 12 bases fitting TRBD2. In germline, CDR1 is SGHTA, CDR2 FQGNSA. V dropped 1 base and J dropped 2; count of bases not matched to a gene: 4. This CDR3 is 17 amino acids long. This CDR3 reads CASSLGLAGGITDTQYF. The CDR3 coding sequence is TGTGCCAGCAGCTTAGGGCTAGCGGGAGGGATCACAGATACGCAGTATTTT. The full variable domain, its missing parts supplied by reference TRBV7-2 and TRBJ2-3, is GAGVSQSPSNKVTEKGKDVELRCDPISGHTALYWYRQSLGQGLEFLIYFQGNSAPDKSGLPSDRFSAERTGGSVSTLTIQRTQQEDSAVYLCASSLGLAGGITDTQYFGPGTRLTVL.

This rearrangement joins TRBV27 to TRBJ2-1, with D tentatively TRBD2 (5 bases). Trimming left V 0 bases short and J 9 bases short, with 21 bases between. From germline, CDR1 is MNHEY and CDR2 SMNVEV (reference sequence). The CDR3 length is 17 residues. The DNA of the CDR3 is TGTGCCAGCAGTTTATCCCCCGCCCCATCTAGCTCACGTGAGCAGTTCTTC. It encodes CASSLSPAPSSSREQFF.

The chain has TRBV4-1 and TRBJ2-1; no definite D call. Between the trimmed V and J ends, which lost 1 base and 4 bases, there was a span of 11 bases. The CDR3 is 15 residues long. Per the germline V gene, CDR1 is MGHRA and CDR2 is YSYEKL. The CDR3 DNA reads TGCGCCAGCAGCCAAGGCGCCCCTTTGTACAATGAGCAGTTCTTC. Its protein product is CASSQGAPLYNEQFF.

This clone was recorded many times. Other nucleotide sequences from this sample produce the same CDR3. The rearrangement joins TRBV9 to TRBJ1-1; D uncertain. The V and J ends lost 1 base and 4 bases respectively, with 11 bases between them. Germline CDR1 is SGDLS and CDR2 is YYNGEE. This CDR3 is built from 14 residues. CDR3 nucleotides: TGTGCCAGCAGCGTAAGTTGGGGAGTCACTGAAGCTTTCTTT. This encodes CASSVSWGVTEAFF. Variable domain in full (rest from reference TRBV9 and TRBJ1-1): DSGVTQTPKHLITATGQRVTLRCSPRSGDLSVYWYQQSLDQGLQFLIQYYNGEERAKGNILERFSAQQFPDLHSELNLSSLELGDSALYFCASSVSWGVTEAFFGQGTRLTVV.

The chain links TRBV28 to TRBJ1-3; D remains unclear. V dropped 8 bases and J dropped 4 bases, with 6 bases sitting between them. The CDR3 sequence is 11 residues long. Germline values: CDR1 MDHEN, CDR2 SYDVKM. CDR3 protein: CASVEGNTIYF. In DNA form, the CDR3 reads TGTGCCAGCGTCGAGGGAAACACCATATATTTT. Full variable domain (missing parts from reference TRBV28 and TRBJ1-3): DVKVTQSSRYLVKRTGEKVFLECVQDMDHENMFWYRQDPGLGLRLIYFSYDVKMKEKGDIPEGYSVSREKKERFSLILESASTNQTSMYLCASVEGNTIYFGEGSWLTVV.

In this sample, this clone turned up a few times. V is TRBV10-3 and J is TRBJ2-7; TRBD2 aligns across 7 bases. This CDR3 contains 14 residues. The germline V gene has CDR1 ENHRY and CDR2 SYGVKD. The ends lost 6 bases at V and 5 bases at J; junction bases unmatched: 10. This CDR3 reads CAIRIADGRNEQYF. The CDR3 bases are TGTGCCATCAGGATAGCGGACGGGAGGAACGAGCAGTACTTC.

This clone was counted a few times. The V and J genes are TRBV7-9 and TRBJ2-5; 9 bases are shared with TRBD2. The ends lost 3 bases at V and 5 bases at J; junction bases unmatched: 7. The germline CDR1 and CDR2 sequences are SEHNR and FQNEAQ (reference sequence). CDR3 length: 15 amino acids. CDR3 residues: CASSFQAGGAETQYF. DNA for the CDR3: TGTGCCAGCAGCTTCCAGGCGGGAGGGGCGGAGACCCAGTACTTC.

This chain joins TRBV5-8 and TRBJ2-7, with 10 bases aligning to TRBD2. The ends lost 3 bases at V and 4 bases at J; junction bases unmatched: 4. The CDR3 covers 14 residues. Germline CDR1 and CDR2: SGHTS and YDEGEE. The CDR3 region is CASSSGLAVYEQYF. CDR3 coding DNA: TGTGCCAGCAGCTCCGGACTAGCGGTGTACGAGCAGTACTTC.

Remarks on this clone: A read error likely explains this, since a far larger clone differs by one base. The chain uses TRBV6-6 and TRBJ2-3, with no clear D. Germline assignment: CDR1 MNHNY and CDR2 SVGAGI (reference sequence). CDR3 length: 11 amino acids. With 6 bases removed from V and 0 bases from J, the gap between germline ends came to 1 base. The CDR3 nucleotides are TGTGCCAGCAGAAGCACAGATACGCAGTATTTT. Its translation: CASRSTDTQYF.

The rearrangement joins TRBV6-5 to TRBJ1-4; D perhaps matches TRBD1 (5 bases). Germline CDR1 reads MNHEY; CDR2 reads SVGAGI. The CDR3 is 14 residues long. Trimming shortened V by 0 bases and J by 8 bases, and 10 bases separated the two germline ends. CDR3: CASSYSGPSEKLFF. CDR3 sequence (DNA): TGTGCCAGCAGTTACTCGGGGCCGAGCGAAAAACTGTTTTTT.

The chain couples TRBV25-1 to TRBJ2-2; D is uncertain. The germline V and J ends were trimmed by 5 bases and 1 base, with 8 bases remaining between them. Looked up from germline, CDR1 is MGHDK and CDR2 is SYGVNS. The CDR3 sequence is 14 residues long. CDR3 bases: TGTGCCAGCAGTCCGCCCGTGAACACCGGGGAGCTGTTTTTT. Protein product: CASSPPVNTGELFF.

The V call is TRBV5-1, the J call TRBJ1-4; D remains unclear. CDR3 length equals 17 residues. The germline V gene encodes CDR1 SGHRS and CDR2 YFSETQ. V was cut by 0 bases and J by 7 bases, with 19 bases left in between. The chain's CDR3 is CASSLERHTGSSEKLFF. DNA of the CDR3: TGCGCCAGCAGCTTGGAGAGGCACACTGGGTCGAGTGAAAAACTGTTTTTT.

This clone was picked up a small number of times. Here the CDR3 reads CASSLYGREQYF. The CDR3 DNA reads as TGTGCCAGCAGTCTTTACGGGCGGGAGCAGTACTTC. The rearrangement joins TRBV14 to TRBJ2-7; the D is unclear. The CDR3 is 12 residues long. Germline V gives CDR1 SGHDN, CDR2 FVKESK. V was shortened by 6 bases and J by 7 bases, with 13 bases between the two germline ends.

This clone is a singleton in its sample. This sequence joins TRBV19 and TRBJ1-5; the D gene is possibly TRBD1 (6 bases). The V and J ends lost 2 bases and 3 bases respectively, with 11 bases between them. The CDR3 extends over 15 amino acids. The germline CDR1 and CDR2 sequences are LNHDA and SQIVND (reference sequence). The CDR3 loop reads CASSIWTEPNQPQHF. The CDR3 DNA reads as TGTGCCAGTAGTATATGGACAGAGCCCAATCAGCCCCAGCATTTT. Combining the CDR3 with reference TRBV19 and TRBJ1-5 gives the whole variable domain DGGITQSPKYLFRKEGQNVTLSCEQNLNHDAMYWYRQDPGQGLRLIYYSQIVNDFQKGDIAEGYSVSREKKESFPLTVTSAQKNPTAFYLCASSIWTEPNQPQHFGDGTRLSIL.

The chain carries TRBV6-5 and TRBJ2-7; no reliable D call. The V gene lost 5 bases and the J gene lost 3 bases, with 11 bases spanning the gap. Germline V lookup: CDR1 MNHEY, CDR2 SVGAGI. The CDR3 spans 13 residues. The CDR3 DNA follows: TGTGCCAGCAGTCCCGGAACCCTCTACGAGCAGTACTTC. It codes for CASSPGTLYEQYF.

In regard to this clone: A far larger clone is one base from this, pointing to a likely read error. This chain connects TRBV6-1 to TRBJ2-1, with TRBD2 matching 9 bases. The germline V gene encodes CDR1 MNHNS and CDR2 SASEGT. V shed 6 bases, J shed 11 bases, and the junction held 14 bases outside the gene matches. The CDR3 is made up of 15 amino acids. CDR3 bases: TGTGCCAGCAGCCCAGGGGATAGCGGGAGTAATAAGCAGTTCTTC. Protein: CASSPGDSGSNKQFF.